This T cell receptor beta chain is drawn from a study of cytomegalovirus exposure and HLA in healthy donors. The wider study: Of some 400 genotyped donors, approximately 84% clustered with self-reported Caucasian donors.

Study observations and caveats: Cytomegalovirus-associated status was assigned to approximately 160 TCR beta chains. In vitro, a few CMV-associated chains proved specific for CMV antigens.

Notes on this clone: Its antigen is not identified.

With 60 Vbeta and 13 Jbeta primers, the PCR was carried out. Assay: immunoSEQ multiplex PCR; the TCRdb copy retains only in-frame clones and omits some. The sample lists 90,000 to 100,000 clones, roughly three quarters occurring once. In germline, CDR1 is SEHNR, CDR2 FQNEAQ (reference sequence). This CDR3 is built from 15 residues. V trimming: 5 bases; J trimming: 4 bases; junction bases outside the gene matches: 10. The chain uses TRBV7-9 and TRBJ2-7; TRBD1 agrees at 8 bases. Material: PBMCs. This TCR came from a middle-aged man in good health and CMV-seronegative. The chain's CDR3 is CASSLITGTGYEQYF. The CDR3 DNA is TGTGCCAGCAGCCTCATAACCGGGACAGGTTACGAGCAGTACTTC.